This T cell receptor beta chain derives from a study of T cells in Graves' hyperthyroidism and ophthalmopathy. RNA transcripts served as the template for amplifying TCR beta CDR3 regions. The HTBI primer set served for first-round RT-PCR of the TCR CDR3. MiXCR, applied by TCRdb to the multiplex PCR reads, yields one record per CDR3 protein. The sample has about 420,000 distinct CDR3 sequences; roughly an eighth are singletons. Uncontrolled infection, other autoimmune disease, pregnancy or lactation led to exclusion. Diagnostic decisions used clinical symptoms, serum thyroxine and TRAb, thyroid ultrasound and orbital computed tomography. Study-level findings and limits: Most thyroid clonotypes expanded above 0.001 were also detected in blood.

This clonotype has only a few counts. Its cognate antigen is unknown. A much larger clone sits a single nucleotide away, making a read error possible. The material sequenced was blood. The clonotype originates from a woman aged 18 to 35 with Graves' hyperthyroidism.

The CDR3 loop is CARTGNTIYF. The CDR3 coding sequence is TGTGCCAGGACCGGAAACACCATATATTTT. This chain connects TRBV30 to TRBJ1-3, with no clear D. From germline, CDR1 is GTSNPN and CDR2 SVGIG (reference sequence). Trimming removed 8 bases from V and 4 bases from J, with 6 bases in between. The CDR3 loop spans 10 amino acids. Using reference TRBV30 and TRBJ1-3 for the parts outside the CDR3, the full variable domain is SQTIHQWPATLVQPVGSPLSLECTVEGTSNPNLYWYRQAAGRGLQLLFYSVGIGQISSEVPQNLSASRPQDRQFILSSKKLLLSDSGFYLCARTGNTIYFGEGSWLTVV.